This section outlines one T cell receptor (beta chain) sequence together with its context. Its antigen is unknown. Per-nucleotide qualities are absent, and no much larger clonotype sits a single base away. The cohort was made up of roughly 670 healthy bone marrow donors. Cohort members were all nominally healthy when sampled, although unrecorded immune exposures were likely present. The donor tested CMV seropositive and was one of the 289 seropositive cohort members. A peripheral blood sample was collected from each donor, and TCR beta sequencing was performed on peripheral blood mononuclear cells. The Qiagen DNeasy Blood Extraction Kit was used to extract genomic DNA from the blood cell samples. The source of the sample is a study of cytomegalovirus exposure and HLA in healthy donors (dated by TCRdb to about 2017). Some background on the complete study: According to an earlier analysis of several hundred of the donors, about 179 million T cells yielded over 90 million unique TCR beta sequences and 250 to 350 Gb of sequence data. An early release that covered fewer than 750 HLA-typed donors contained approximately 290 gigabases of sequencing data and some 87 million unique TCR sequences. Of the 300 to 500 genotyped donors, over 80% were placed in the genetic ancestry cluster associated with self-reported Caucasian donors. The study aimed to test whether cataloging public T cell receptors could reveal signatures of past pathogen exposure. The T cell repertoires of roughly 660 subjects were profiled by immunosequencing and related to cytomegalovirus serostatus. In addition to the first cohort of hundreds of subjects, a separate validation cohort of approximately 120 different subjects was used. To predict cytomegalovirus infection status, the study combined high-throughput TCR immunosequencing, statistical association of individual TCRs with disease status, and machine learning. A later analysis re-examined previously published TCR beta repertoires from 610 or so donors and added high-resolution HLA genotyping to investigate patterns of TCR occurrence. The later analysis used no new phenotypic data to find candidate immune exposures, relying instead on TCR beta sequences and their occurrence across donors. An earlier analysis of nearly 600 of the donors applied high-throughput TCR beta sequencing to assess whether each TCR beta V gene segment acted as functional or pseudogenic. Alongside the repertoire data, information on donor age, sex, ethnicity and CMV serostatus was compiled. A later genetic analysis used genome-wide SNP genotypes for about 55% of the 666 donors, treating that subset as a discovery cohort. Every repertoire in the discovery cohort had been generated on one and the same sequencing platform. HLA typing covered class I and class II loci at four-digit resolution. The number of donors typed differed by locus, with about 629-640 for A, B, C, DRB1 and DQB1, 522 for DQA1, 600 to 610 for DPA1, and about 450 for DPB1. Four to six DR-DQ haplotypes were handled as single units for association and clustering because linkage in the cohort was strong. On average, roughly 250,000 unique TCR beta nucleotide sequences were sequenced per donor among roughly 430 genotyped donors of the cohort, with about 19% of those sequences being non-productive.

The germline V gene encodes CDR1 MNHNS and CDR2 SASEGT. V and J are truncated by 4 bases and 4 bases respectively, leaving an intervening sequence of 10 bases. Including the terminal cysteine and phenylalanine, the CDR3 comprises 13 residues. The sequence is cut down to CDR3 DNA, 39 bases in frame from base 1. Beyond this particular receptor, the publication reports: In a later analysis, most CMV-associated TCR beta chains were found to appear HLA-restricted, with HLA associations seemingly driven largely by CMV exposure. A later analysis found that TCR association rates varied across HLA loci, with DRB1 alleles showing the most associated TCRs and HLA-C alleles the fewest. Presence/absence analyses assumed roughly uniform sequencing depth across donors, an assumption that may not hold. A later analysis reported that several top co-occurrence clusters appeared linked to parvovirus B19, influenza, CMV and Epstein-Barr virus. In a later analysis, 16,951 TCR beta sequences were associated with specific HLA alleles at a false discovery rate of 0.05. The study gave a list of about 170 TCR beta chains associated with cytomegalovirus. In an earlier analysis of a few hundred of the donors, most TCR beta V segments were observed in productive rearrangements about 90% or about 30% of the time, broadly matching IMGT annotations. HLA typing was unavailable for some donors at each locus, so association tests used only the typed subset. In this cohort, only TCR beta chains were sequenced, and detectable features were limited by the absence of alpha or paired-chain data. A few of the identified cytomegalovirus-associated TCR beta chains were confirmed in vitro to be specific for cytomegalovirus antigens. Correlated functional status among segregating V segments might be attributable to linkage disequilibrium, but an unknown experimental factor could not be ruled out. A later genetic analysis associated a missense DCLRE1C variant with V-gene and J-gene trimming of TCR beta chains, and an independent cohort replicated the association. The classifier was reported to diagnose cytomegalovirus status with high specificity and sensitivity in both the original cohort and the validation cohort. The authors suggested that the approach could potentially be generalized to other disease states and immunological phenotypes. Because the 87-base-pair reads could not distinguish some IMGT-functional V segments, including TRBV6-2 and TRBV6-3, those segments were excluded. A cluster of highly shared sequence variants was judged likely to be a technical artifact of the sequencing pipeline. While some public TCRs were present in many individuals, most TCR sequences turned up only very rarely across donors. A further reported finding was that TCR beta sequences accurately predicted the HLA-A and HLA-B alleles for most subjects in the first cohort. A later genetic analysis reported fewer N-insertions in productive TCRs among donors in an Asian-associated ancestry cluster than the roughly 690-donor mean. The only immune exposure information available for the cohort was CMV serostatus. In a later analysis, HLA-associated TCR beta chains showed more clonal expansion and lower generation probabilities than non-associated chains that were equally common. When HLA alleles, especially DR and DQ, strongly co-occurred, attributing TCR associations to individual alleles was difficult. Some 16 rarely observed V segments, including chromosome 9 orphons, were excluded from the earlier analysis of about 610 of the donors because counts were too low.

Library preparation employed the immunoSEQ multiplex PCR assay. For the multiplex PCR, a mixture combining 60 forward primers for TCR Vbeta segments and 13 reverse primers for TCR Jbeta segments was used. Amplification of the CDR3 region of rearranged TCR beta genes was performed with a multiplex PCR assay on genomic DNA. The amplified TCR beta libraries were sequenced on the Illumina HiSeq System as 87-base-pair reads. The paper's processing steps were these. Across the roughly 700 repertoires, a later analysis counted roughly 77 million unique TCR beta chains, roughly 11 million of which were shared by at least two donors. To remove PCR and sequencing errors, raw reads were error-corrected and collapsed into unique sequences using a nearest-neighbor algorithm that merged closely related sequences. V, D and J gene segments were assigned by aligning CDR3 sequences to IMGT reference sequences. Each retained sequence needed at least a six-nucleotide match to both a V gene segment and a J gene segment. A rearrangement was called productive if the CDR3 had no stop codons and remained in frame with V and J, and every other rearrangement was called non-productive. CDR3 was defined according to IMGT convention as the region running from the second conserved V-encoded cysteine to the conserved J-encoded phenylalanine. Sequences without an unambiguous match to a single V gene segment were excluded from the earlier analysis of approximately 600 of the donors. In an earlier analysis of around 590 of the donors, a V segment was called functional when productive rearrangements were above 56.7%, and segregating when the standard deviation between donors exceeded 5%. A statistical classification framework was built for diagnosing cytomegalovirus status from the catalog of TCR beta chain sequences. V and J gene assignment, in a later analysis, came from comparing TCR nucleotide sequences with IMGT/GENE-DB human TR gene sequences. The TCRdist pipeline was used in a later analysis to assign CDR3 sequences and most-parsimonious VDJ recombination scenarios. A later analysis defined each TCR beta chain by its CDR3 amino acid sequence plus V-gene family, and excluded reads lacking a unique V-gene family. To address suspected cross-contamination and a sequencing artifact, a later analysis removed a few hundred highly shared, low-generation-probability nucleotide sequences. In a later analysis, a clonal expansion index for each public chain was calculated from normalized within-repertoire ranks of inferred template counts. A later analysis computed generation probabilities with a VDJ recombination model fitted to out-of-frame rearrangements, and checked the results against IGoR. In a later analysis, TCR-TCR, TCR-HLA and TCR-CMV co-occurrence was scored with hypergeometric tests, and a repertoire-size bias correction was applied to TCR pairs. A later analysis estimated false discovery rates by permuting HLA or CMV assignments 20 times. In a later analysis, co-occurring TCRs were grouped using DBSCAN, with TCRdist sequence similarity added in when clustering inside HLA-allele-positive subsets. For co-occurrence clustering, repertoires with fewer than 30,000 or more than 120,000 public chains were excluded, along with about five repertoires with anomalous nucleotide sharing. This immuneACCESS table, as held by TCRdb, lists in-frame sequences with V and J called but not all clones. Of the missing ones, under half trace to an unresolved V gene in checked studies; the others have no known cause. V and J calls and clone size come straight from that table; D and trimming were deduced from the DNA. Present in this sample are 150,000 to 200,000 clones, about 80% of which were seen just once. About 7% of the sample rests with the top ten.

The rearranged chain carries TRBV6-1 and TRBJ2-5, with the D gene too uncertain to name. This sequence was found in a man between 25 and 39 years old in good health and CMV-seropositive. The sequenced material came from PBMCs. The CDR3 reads CASSVTTLETQYF. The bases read TGTGCCAGCAGTGTTACGACATTAGAGACCCAGTACTTC.